A selection of T cell receptor beta chains follows, all from one sample in a study of shared clonotypes between healthy human individuals. The data were produced by immunoSEQ multiplex PCR, yet TCRdb's version contains in-frame clones alone and is incomplete. The sample contains just over 2,000,000 clones, roughly 96% of which appear only once. Sequencing used naive CD4+ T cells sorted from blood. Source of these receptors: a man between 18 and 35 years old in good health. CDR3s include the opening cysteine and the closing phenylalanine or tryptophan. A D gene is named only where the DNA matches it firmly. Size is stated for part of the rows, as once, few or many counts, or as a class when the clone is expanded.

size	J	V	D	CDR3	DNA
-	TRBJ2-7	TRBV9	-	CASSVRPGQTYEQYF	TGTGCCAGCAGCGTAAGGCCCGGACAGACCTACGAGCAGTACTTC
few	TRBJ2-5	TRBV2	TRBD1	CASSGMGQGTETQYF	TGTGCCAGCAGTGGTATGGGACAGGGGACAGAGACCCAGTACTTC
-	TRBJ1-2	TRBV5-6	TRBD1	CASSYGQGLYGYTF	TGTGCCAGCAGCTACGGACAGGGACTCTATGGCTACACCTTC
once	TRBJ2-5	TRBV6-4	-	CASSDGSAGKETQYF	TGTGCCAGCAGTGACGGGTCGGCAGGCAAAGAGACCCAGTACTTC
-	TRBJ2-5	TRBV28	TRBD2	CASSPPGRRTLAGGQETQYF	TGTGCCAGCAGCCCCCCTGGACGGAGGACTCTAGCGGGGGGGCAAGAGACCCAGTACTTC
-	TRBJ2-5	TRBV2	-	CASSYTRRETQYF	TGTGCCAGCAGCTACACTAGGAGGGAGACCCAGTACTTC
-	TRBJ1-1	TRBV27	-	CASSFYPDTEAFF	TGTGCCAGCAGTTTTTATCCTGACACTGAAGCTTTCTTT
-	TRBJ2-7	TRBV29-1	TRBD2	CSVEDSPLSGGAGEQYF	TGCAGCGTTGAAGATTCCCCTCTTAGCGGGGGGGCAGGGGAGCAGTACTTC
-	TRBJ2-2	TRBV7-3	-	CASSSGVTGELFF	TGTGCCAGCAGCTCCGGGGTCACCGGGGAGCTGTTTTTT
-	TRBJ2-1	TRBV4-3	-	CASSQGQSLSYNEQFF	TGCGCCAGCAGCCAAGGCCAGTCCCTTTCCTACAATGAGCAGTTCTTC
-	TRBJ2-7	TRBV10-3	TRBD2	CAINAGGISSYEQYF	TGTGCCATCAACGCGGGAGGGATAAGCTCCTACGAGCAGTACTTC
-	TRBJ2-7	TRBV5-5	-	CASSRQGGEQYF	TGTGCCAGCAGCCGCCAAGGGGGTGAGCAGTACTTC
-	TRBJ2-5	TRBV2	-	CASSEQGTQETQYF	TGTGCCAGCAGTGAGCAGGGGACTCAAGAGACCCAGTACTTC
-	TRBJ1-1	TRBV5-1	TRBD1	CASSLGHTGGPGEAFF	TGCGCCAGCAGCTTGGGGCATACAGGGGGCCCCGGCGAAGCTTTCTTT
-	TRBJ2-7	TRBV7-9	-	CASSTAHEQYF	TGTGCCAGCAGCACTGCCCACGAGCAGTACTTC
-	TRBJ2-2	TRBV27	TRBD1	CASSRDRGGTGELFF	TGTGCCAGCAGCCGCGACAGGGGAGGCACCGGGGAGCTGTTTTTT
-	TRBJ2-1	TRBV5-6	TRBD2	CASSYLTSGSYNEQFF	TGTGCCAGCAGCTACCTGACTAGCGGGAGCTACAATGAGCAGTTCTTC
-	TRBJ1-2	TRBV29-1	-	CSVEGGGQGGGYTF	TGCAGCGTTGAAGGTGGTGGGCAGGGTGGTGGCTACACCTTC
once	TRBJ2-5	TRBV5-1	-	CASSLEISARETQYF	TGCGCCAGCAGCTTGGAGATTAGCGCTAGGGAGACCCAGTACTTC
-	TRBJ1-2	TRBV27	-	CASSLQSYGYTF	TGTGCCAGCAGTTTACAGTCCTATGGCTACACCTTC
-	TRBJ1-4	TRBV7-9	-	CASSLETVNEKLFF	TGTGCCAGCAGCTTAGAGACAGTTAATGAAAAACTGTTTTTT
-	TRBJ2-1	TRBV7-3	TRBD1	CASSPTGGSSNEQFF	TGTGCCAGCAGCCCTACAGGGGGCTCATCGAATGAGCAGTTCTTC
-	TRBJ1-5	TRBV6-5	TRBD1	CASRRDSNNQPQHF	TGTGCCAGTAGACGGGACAGCAACAATCAGCCCCAGCATTTT
-	TRBJ2-7	TRBV5-1	-	CASSSRGPKYEQYF	TGCGCCAGCAGCTCGAGAGGGCCTAAGTACGAGCAGTACTTC
-	TRBJ1-2	TRBV11-2	TRBD1	CASSRGQYYGYTF	TGTGCCAGCAGCAGGGGACAGTACTATGGCTACACCTTC
-	TRBJ2-5	TRBV10-1	TRBD1	CASSDAGTGGEETQYF	TGCGCCAGCAGTGACGCCGGGACAGGGGGCGAAGAGACCCAGTACTTC
-	TRBJ1-1	TRBV18	-	CASSQEARTEAFF	TGTGCCAGCTCACAAGAGGCGAGGACTGAAGCTTTCTTT
-	TRBJ2-1	TRBV4-3	-	CASSQDGVSYNEQFF	TGCGCCAGCAGCCAAGACGGCGTTTCTTACAATGAGCAGTTCTTC
-	TRBJ2-3	TRBV5-1	TRBD1	CASSLPTGVVDTQYF	TGCGCCAGCAGCTTGCCGACAGGGGTAGTAGATACGCAGTATTTT
-	TRBJ2-7	TRBV6-4	-	CASRPSAFGYEQYF	TGTGCCAGCAGGCCAAGCGCCTTCGGGTACGAGCAGTACTTC
-	TRBJ2-1	TRBV25-1	-	CASSELVGAYNEQFF	TGTGCCAGCAGTGAATTGGTGGGAGCCTACAATGAGCAGTTCTTC
-	TRBJ2-7	TRBV7-5	-	CARSLSRRGHEQYF	TGTGCCAGAAGCTTATCCCGCAGGGGGCACGAGCAGTACTTC
-	TRBJ1-1	TRBV6-5	TRBD1	CASRRDSMNTEAFF	TGTGCCAGCAGACGGGACAGCATGAACACTGAAGCTTTCTTT
-	TRBJ2-7	TRBV28	-	CASRLRQDSLEQYF	TGTGCCAGCAGGCTTAGACAGGACAGCCTCGAGCAGTACTTC
-	TRBJ1-3	TRBV6-6	TRBD1	CASSDRGPSGNTIYF	TGTGCCAGCAGTGACAGGGGGCCCTCTGGAAACACCATATATTTT
few	TRBJ2-2	TRBV4-1	TRBD2	CASSQEASGAVGELFF	TGCGCCAGCAGCCAAGAAGCTAGCGGGGCGGTCGGGGAGCTGTTTTTT